This is a list of T cell receptor beta chains from one sample in a study of blood T cells in healthy people across ages. TCRdb called the 5' RACE reads again in MiXCR, with one record for every CDR3 protein. This sample carries 1.5 million to 2 million distinct CDR3 sequences, approximately 50% of them seen once, and the ten largest clones take around 2.1%. Sequencing was carried out using blood. These receptors all come from a woman aged 35 to 49 in good health. Both conserved end residues are part of each CDR3. Fields, in order: J gene, clone size, V gene, D gene, CDR3 protein, CDR3 DNA. A D gene is named only where the DNA matches it firmly. Size is omitted from some rows. Given values are once, few, many or a class for expanded clones.

j_gene: TRBJ2-1; abundance: many; v_gene: TRBV7-2; d_gene: TRBD1; CDR3aa: CASSDGDRVTYEQFF; CDR3nt: TGTGCCAGCAGCGATGGGGACAGGGTTACTTATGAGCAGTTCTTC
j_gene: TRBJ2-3; abundance: -; v_gene: TRBV7-2; d_gene: TRBD2; CDR3aa: CASSLATSGGGGTQYF; CDR3nt: TGTGCCAGCAGTTTAGCGACTAGCGGGGGTGGAGGCACGCAGTATTTT
j_gene: TRBJ2-1; abundance: -; v_gene: TRBV20-1; d_gene: TRBD2; CDR3aa: CSAESSRLAEGEQFF; CDR3nt: TGCAGTGCTGAGTCATCCCGACTAGCTGAGGGTGAGCAGTTCTTC
j_gene: TRBJ1-5; abundance: -; v_gene: TRBV6-2/TRBV6-3; d_gene: -; CDR3aa: CASTETTWGSGGQTYSNQPQHF; CDR3nt: TGTGCCAGCACCGAGACGACCTGGGGCAGCGGGGGGCAAACTTATAGCAATCAGCCCCAGCATTTT
j_gene: TRBJ2-7; abundance: -; v_gene: TRBV20-1; d_gene: TRBD1; CDR3aa: CSARDREGCYEQYF; CDR3nt: TGCAGTGCTAGGGACAGGGAAGGGTGCTACGAGCAGTACTTC
j_gene: TRBJ2-1; abundance: few; v_gene: TRBV5-1; d_gene: TRBD1; CDR3aa: CASSDGQAYNEQFF; CDR3nt: TGCGCCAGCAGCGACGGACAGGCTTACAATGAGCAGTTCTTC
j_gene: TRBJ1-1; abundance: -; v_gene: TRBV6-2/TRBV6-3; d_gene: -; CDR3aa: CASSYPELEMNTEAFF; CDR3nt: TGTGCCAGCAGTTACCCCGAATTGGAGATGAACACTGAAGCTTTCTTT
j_gene: TRBJ1-5; abundance: -; v_gene: TRBV10-3; d_gene: -; CDR3aa: CAISDVGGVQPQHF; CDR3nt: TGTGCCATCAGTGATGTCGGGGGGGTTCAGCCCCAGCATTTT
j_gene: TRBJ2-3; abundance: few; v_gene: TRBV4-3; d_gene: TRBD2; CDR3aa: CASSQQSGTRSTDTQYF; CDR3nt: TGCGCCAGCAGCCAGCAATCCGGGACTAGAAGCACAGATACGCAGTATTTT
j_gene: TRBJ1-2; abundance: -; v_gene: TRBV12-3/TRBV12-4; d_gene: -; CDR3aa: CASSFRSSGYTF; CDR3nt: TGTGCCAGCAGTTTCCGCAGTTCTGGCTACACCTTC
j_gene: TRBJ2-7; abundance: -; v_gene: TRBV12-5; d_gene: TRBD1; CDR3aa: CASGLQGATYEQYF; CDR3nt: TGTGCTAGTGGTTTACAGGGGGCAACCTACGAGCAGTACTTC
j_gene: TRBJ2-7; abundance: -; v_gene: TRBV20-1; d_gene: TRBD1; CDR3aa: CSASPLTGTASYEQYF; CDR3nt: TGCAGTGCTAGCCCACTAACCGGGACAGCGTCCTACGAGCAGTACTTC
j_gene: TRBJ2-7; abundance: -; v_gene: TRBV6-5; d_gene: -; CDR3aa: CASSSTLGDEQYF; CDR3nt: TGTGCCAGCAGCTCGACTCTAGGGGACGAGCAGTACTTC
j_gene: TRBJ1-4; abundance: -; v_gene: TRBV3-1; d_gene: -; CDR3aa: CASSDFGRTNEKLFF; CDR3nt: TGTGCCAGCAGCGACTTCGGGAGGACTAATGAAAAACTGTTTTTT
j_gene: TRBJ2-5; abundance: -; v_gene: TRBV6-5; d_gene: -; CDR3aa: CASSSSSRVRETQYF; CDR3nt: TGTGCCAGCAGTTCAAGCTCCAGGGTCCGCGAGACCCAGTACTTC
j_gene: TRBJ2-1; abundance: many; v_gene: TRBV29-1; d_gene: TRBD2; CDR3aa: CSVEGGTYNEQFF; CDR3nt: TGCAGCGTTGAGGGGGGGACCTACAATGAGCAGTTCTTC
j_gene: TRBJ2-7; abundance: -; v_gene: TRBV20-1; d_gene: -; CDR3aa: CSARDPSGRRGEQYF; CDR3nt: TGCAGTGCTAGAGATCCCTCCGGCCGAAGGGGGGAGCAGTACTTC
j_gene: TRBJ2-1; abundance: -; v_gene: TRBV20-1; d_gene: TRBD2; CDR3aa: CSARAETSGYNEQFF; CDR3nt: TGCAGTGCTAGAGCAGAGACTAGCGGTTACAATGAGCAGTTCTTC
j_gene: TRBJ1-6; abundance: -; v_gene: TRBV27; d_gene: -; CDR3aa: CASSFSTGSYNSPLHF; CDR3nt: TGTGCCAGCAGTTTCAGCACGGGCTCCTATAATTCACCCCTCCACTTT
j_gene: TRBJ2-6; abundance: -; v_gene: TRBV9; d_gene: -; CDR3aa: CASSVAPGRSGANVLTF; CDR3nt: TGTGCCAGCAGCGTAGCTCCCGGGCGCTCTGGGGCCAACGTCCTGACTTTC
j_gene: TRBJ2-3; abundance: -; v_gene: TRBV6-2/TRBV6-3; d_gene: -; CDR3aa: CASRNGGHNTDTQYF; CDR3nt: TGTGCCAGCAGGAACGGGGGACACAACACAGATACGCAGTATTTT
j_gene: TRBJ2-6; abundance: -; v_gene: TRBV28; d_gene: -; CDR3aa: CASGRQGGYTFSGANVLTF; CDR3nt: TGCGCCAGCGGAAGACAGGGAGGTTACACCTTCTCTGGGGCCAACGTCCTGACTTTC
j_gene: TRBJ2-3; abundance: -; v_gene: TRBV4-1; d_gene: TRBD2; CDR3aa: CASSQRTSGGGSTDTQYF; CDR3nt: TGCGCCAGCAGCCAACGGACTAGCGGGGGTGGTAGCACAGATACGCAGTATTTT
j_gene: TRBJ2-1; abundance: -; v_gene: TRBV15; d_gene: -; CDR3aa: CATSKTTVLDEQFF; CDR3nt: TGTGCCACCAGCAAAACGACAGTTCTCGATGAGCAGTTCTTC
j_gene: TRBJ2-5; abundance: few; v_gene: TRBV7-2; d_gene: TRBD1; CDR3aa: CASSLERVAGGLETQYF; CDR3nt: TGTGCCAGCAGCTTAGAGAGAGTGGCAGGGGGCTTGGAGACCCAGTACTTC
j_gene: TRBJ2-1; abundance: -; v_gene: TRBV20-1; d_gene: -; CDR3aa: CSPREGGGRTYNERFF; CDR3nt: TGCAGTCCTAGGGAGGGGGGGGGTCGGACCTACAATGAGCGGTTCTTC
j_gene: TRBJ2-3; abundance: -; v_gene: TRBV29-1; d_gene: TRBD1; CDR3aa: CSVTLDRVFTDTQYF; CDR3nt: TGCAGCGTTACGCTAGACAGGGTTTTCACAGATACGCAGTATTTT
j_gene: TRBJ2-3; abundance: few; v_gene: TRBV20-1; d_gene: -; CDR3aa: CSAGGPSTDTQYF; CDR3nt: TGCAGTGCTGGGGGCCCTAGCACAGATACGCAGTATTTT
j_gene: TRBJ2-7; abundance: few; v_gene: TRBV7-2; d_gene: TRBD2; CDR3aa: CASSLGPSGNYEQYF; CDR3nt: TGTGCCAGCAGCTTAGGGCCTAGCGGGAACTACGAGCAGTACTTC
j_gene: TRBJ1-2; abundance: once; v_gene: TRBV28; d_gene: -; CDR3aa: CASSFPRSGGYTF; CDR3nt: TGTGCCAGCAGTTTTCCTAGGTCAGGGGGCTACACCTTC
j_gene: TRBJ2-5; abundance: -; v_gene: TRBV6-2/TRBV6-3; d_gene: -; CDR3aa: CASSYVAGSQETQYF; CDR3nt: TGTGCCAGCAGTTACGTCGCAGGTTCCCAAGAGACCCAGTACTTC
j_gene: TRBJ2-7; abundance: -; v_gene: TRBV12-3/TRBV12-4; d_gene: TRBD2; CDR3aa: CASSTGTSGYEQYF; CDR3nt: TGTGCCAGCAGTACCGGGACTAGCGGTTACGAGCAGTACTTC
j_gene: TRBJ2-3; abundance: few; v_gene: TRBV11-1; d_gene: TRBD1; CDR3aa: CASAPDRGWDTQYF; CDR3nt: TGTGCCAGCGCCCCTGACAGGGGATGGGATACGCAGTATTTT
j_gene: TRBJ2-1; abundance: -; v_gene: TRBV28; d_gene: -; CDR3aa: CASSHFRDNKGNEQFF; CDR3nt: TGTGCCAGCAGTCACTTCCGGGACAATAAGGGGAATGAGCAGTTCTTC
j_gene: TRBJ1-5; abundance: -; v_gene: TRBV6-2/TRBV6-3; d_gene: -; CDR3aa: CASSYSGGTNQPQHF; CDR3nt: TGTGCCAGCAGTTACTCGGGCGGTACTAATCAGCCCCAGCATTTT
j_gene: TRBJ1-6; abundance: few; v_gene: TRBV14; d_gene: -; CDR3aa: CASSQRRSPYNSPLHF; CDR3nt: TGTGCCAGCAGCCAACGTAGGTCTCCTTATAATTCACCCCTCCACTTT
j_gene: TRBJ1-5; abundance: once; v_gene: TRBV4-1; d_gene: -; CDR3aa: CASTLLAGGSNQPQHF; CDR3nt: TGCGCCAGCACTCTTCTAGCGGGGGGTAGCAATCAGCCCCAGCATTTT
j_gene: TRBJ2-5; abundance: many; v_gene: TRBV20-1; d_gene: -; CDR3aa: CSAWKETQYF; CDR3nt: TGCAGTGCTTGGAAAGAGACCCAGTACTTC
j_gene: TRBJ2-7; abundance: -; v_gene: TRBV4-2; d_gene: -; CDR3aa: CASSQAGVLETYEQYF; CDR3nt: TGTGCCAGCAGCCAAGCAGGGGTTCTTGAGACCTACGAGCAGTACTTC
j_gene: TRBJ1-2; abundance: -; v_gene: TRBV6-5; d_gene: -; CDR3aa: CASSSLVAGYTF; CDR3nt: TGTGCCAGCAGTAGCCTAGTGGCTGGCTACACCTTC
j_gene: TRBJ2-1; abundance: -; v_gene: TRBV28; d_gene: -; CDR3aa: CASRMQGGQQFF; CDR3nt: TGTGCCAGCAGGATGCAGGGAGGACAACAGTTCTTC
j_gene: TRBJ2-5; abundance: -; v_gene: TRBV10-3; d_gene: -; CDR3aa: CAISEEQRQETQYF; CDR3nt: TGTGCCATCAGTGAGGAGCAAAGGCAAGAGACCCAGTACTTC
j_gene: TRBJ2-5; abundance: -; v_gene: TRBV21-1; d_gene: -; CDR3aa: CASSKEGGGTEDETQYF; CDR3nt: TGTGCCAGCAGCAAAGAGGGAGGGGGGACAGAGGATGAGACCCAGTACTTC